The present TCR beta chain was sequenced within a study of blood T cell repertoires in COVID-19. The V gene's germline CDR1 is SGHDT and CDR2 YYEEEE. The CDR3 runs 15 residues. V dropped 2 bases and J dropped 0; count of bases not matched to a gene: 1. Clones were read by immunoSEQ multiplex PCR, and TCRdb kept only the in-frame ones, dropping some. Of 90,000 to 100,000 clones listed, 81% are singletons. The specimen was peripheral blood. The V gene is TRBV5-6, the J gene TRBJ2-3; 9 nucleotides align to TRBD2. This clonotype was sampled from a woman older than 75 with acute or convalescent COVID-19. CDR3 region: CASSFTSGSTDTQYF. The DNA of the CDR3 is TGTGCCAGCAGCTTTACTAGCGGGAGCACAGATACGCAGTATTTT.